This T cell receptor beta chain was identified in a study of blood T cell repertoires in COVID-19 (dated by TCRdb to the early 2020s). Concerning the study at large: Collaborator samples came from the United States, Italy and Spain and covered acute and convalescent phases of COVID-19. Nearly every sample came with metadata listing a de-identified subject ID, COVID-19 status, age in years and sex. Where HLA class I and class II types were available, the types were taken from metadata supplied by the sample provider, not from assay-based typing. The material from the prospective study consisted of cDNA or gDNA derived from T cells, B-cell-depleted T cells, or PBMCs. Samples came from the ongoing ImmuneRACE study (first 160 participants) plus 1,254 subjects from 6 global collaborators. A freely available public database, intended as a resource for researchers studying the immune response to SARS-CoV-2, is where the repertoires were released. Deeply sampled blood TCRbeta repertoires from subjects exposed to, actively infected with, or recovered from COVID-19 were included in the dataset. Here is what the overall study found, with its caveats: Clinical and demographic metadata were provided uncurated, with the amount varying by source and participant.

This clone appeared a few times. Its binding antigen is unknown. No per-base quality is available; no much larger clone lies one base away. The immunoSEQ Assay, a bias-controlled multiplex PCR, was used to amplify TCRbeta CDR3 regions from genomic DNA. Regarding the original processing steps: Nucleated cell counts per sample were estimated from amplification of reference gene primers within the assay. Sequence reads were collapsed and filtered to measure the absolute abundance of every unique TCRbeta CDR3 rearrangement. For each sample, productive Simpson clonality was calculated as the square root of Simpson's diversity index over productive rearrangements. TCRdb re-hosts the immuneACCESS table, in-frame sequences only. Its copies lack some clones; in the studies checked, an unresolved V gene accounts for under half of them, and the cause for the rest is not known. V, J and clone size are those of that table, while D and trimming were read from the DNA. In all, the sample holds about 89,000 clones, and roughly 80% of those were seen once. The top ten hold roughly 10% of the sample.

Whole blood was collected in K2EDTA tubes by collaborating institutions according to the institutions' own protocols. Collaborator samples were shipped for TCRbeta analysis as frozen whole blood, isolated PBMCs, or DNA extracted from either sample type. The clonotype originates from a woman older than 75 with acute or convalescent COVID-19. The sample consisted of peripheral blood.

The nucleotide sequence is given as TGTGCCAGCATTCAAGCATCAGGGTTCAATGGCTACACCTTC. The resulting protein is CASIQASGFNGYTF. The V gene is TRBV2 and the J gene is TRBJ1-2, with a tentative D gene TRBD1 over 5 matching bases. Spanning cysteine to phenylalanine, the CDR3 consists of 14 amino acids. Of all the DNA, just the CDR3 is kept, 42 bases in frame from base 1. The germline V gene encodes CDR1 SNHLY and CDR2 FYNNEI. V is clipped by 7 bases and J by 6 bases, and the sequence between their germline boundaries is 18 bases long.